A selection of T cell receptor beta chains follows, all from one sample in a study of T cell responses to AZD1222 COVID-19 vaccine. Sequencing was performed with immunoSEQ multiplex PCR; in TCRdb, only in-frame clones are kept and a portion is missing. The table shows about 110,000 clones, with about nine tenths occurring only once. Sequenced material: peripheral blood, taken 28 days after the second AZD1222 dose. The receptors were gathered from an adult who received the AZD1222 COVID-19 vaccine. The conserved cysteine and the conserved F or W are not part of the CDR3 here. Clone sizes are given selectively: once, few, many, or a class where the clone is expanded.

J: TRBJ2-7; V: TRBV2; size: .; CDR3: ARGTGYEQY
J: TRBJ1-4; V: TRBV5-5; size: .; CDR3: ASSPLLMRKLF
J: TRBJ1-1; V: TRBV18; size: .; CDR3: ASSQGQGAGTEAF
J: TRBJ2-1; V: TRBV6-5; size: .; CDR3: ASSGQLYNEQF
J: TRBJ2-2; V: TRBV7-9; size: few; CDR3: ASSLAGDSTGELF
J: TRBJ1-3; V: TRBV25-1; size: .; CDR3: ASSEGRASSGNTIY
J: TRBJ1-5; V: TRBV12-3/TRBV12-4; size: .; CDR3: ASSLDQGPQH
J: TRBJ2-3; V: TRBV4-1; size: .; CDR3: ASSQDPPASGGADHTDTQY
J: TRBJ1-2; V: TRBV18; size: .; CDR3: ASSPNTAIYGYT
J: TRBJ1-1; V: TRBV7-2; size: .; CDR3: ASSPYLRGTSTMNTEAF
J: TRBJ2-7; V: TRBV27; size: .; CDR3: ASSLGRTYEQY
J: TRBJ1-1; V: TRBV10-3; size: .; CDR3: AISQASNTEAF
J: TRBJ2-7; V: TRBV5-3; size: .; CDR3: ARKGQGISYEQY
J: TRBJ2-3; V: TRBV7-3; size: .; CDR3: ASSPRVSTDTQY
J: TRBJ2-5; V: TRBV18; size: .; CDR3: ASSTGGETQY
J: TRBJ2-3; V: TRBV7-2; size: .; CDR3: ASSLEFGGGADTQY
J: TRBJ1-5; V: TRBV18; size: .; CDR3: ASSQGNSNQPQH
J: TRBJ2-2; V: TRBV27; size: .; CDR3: ASSLAPPTHTGELF
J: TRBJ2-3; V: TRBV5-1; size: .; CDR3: ASSPEGGRYTQY
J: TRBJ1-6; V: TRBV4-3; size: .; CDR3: ASSQDRGGNNSPLH
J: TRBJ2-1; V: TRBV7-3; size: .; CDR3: ASSLTGPYNEQF
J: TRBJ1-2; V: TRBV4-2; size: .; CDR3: ASSPWTGPNYGYT
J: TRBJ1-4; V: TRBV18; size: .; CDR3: ASSPGQGQEKLF
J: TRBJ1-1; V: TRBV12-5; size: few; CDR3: ASGPPGADVNTEAF
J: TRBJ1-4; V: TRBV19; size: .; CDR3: ASSILRGGKLF
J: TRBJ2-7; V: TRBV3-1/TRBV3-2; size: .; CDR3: ASSQSEEQY
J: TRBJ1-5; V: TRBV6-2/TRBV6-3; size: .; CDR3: ASSYWDRENQPQH
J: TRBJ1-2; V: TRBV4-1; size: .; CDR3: ASSQADRDNYGYT
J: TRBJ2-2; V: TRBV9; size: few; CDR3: ASSVGRGGELF
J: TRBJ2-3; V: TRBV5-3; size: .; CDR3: ARSLTSRDRGPRLTDTQY
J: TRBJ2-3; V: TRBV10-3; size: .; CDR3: AISPSAGVTDTQY
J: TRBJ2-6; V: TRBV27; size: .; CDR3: ASSPLGSGANVLT
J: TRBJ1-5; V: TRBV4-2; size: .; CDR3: ASSQGTEVSNQPQH
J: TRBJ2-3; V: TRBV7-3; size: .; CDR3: ASSLIPGLGTSTDTQY
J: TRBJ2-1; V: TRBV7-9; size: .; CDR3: ASSLGRSGEQF
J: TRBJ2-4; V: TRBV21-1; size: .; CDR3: ASSNPWGPGQNIQY
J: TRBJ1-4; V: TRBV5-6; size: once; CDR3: ASSGRGGNRGEKLF
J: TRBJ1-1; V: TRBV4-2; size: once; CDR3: ASSQNPQGGAF
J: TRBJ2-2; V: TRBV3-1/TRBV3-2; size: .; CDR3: ASSQETGDYLNTGELF
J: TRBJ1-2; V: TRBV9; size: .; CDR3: ASSRQGDYGYT
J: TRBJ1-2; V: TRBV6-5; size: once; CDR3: ASRTGDYGYT
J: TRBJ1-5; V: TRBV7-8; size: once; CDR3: ASNGDRSNQPQH
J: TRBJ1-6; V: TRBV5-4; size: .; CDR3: ASSSGQGAYNSPLH